These 16 T cell receptor beta chains originate from one sample sequenced in a study of TIL therapy for anti-PD-1-resistant metastatic lung cancer. The sample's time point: pre-treatment sample, taken before nivolumab and TIL therapy. Most excised metastases sampled were pleural nodules or supraclavicular lymph nodes. The immunoSEQ assay was v3. Measured with immunoSEQ multiplex PCR; TCRdb has only the in-frame clones, and not every one. The table lists more than 90,000 clones, around 71% of them singletons. Sequences were derived from tumor tissue, sampled at baseline. Source of these receptors: a person aged 25 to 79 with non-small cell lung cancer.

The V and J genes are TRBV27 and TRBJ1-2; a possible D gene is TRBD1 (6 bases). V gave up 6 bases and J gave up 8 bases, with 28 bases separating them. CDR1 and CDR2 (germline): MNHEY, SMNVEV (reference sequence). The CDR3 has 17 residues. The CDR3 sequence is CASSRRTVSSVTGGYTF. The DNA of the CDR3 is TGTGCCAGCAGCCGAAGGACAGTTTCCTCGGTTACGGGGGGCTACACCTTC.

The chain joins TRBV4-3 to TRBJ2-1; D may be TRBD2 (5 bases). The CDR3 extends over 15 amino acids. Per germline, CDR1 LGHNA and CDR2 YSLEER. V dropped 3 bases and J dropped 6 bases, with 15 bases sitting between them. The CDR3 reads CASSQRHPSGNEQFF. CDR3 nucleotides: TGCGCCAGCAGCCAGAGGCATCCCAGCGGCAATGAGCAGTTCTTC.

The V and J genes are TRBV28 and TRBJ1-4, with a weak D call TRBD1 (5 bases). The CDR3 totals 14 residues. Trimming stripped 6 bases from V and 0 bases from J, with 8 bases between. From germline, CDR1 is MDHEN and CDR2 SYDVKM. The chain's CDR3 is CASSRGATNEKLFF. The CDR3 DNA reads as TGTGCCAGCAGCCGGGGCGCAACTAATGAAAAACTGTTTTTT. Using reference TRBV28 and TRBJ1-4 for the parts outside the CDR3, the full variable domain is DVKVTQSSRYLVKRTGEKVFLECVQDMDHENMFWYRQDPGLGLRLIYFSYDVKMKEKGDIPEGYSVSREKKERFSLILESASTNQTSMYLCASSRGATNEKLFFGSGTQLSVL.

This clone occurred a few times. This chain uses TRBV5-1 with TRBJ1-5, with D uncertain. The CDR3 is 13 residues long. The germline V and J ends were trimmed by 2 bases and 4 bases, with 7 bases remaining between them. The germline CDR1 and CDR2 sequences are SGHRS and YFSETQ. The CDR3 sequence is CASSLRENQPQHF. The CDR3 DNA follows: TGCGCCAGCAGCTTAAGGGAAAATCAGCCCCAGCATTTT.

This clone was seen a single time. The chain employs TRBV12-3 or TRBV12-4 and TRBJ1-2; no clear D gene. V was clipped by 8 bases and J by 4 bases, with 11 bases between them. The CDR3 has 12 amino acids. The CDR3 DNA reads as TGTGCCAGCTCTCAAGGCGCCTATGGCTACACCTTC. As protein: CASSQGAYGYTF.

This clone was found a few times. The V gene is TRBV6-6, the J gene TRBJ1-4; 9 bases are a match to TRBD1. Trimming took 5 bases from V and 5 from J; bases not matched to a gene: 6. The CDR3 totals 15 residues. Germline V gene data show CDR1 as MNHNY and CDR2 as SVGAGI (reference sequence). The CDR3 DNA reads TGTGCCAGCAGTGCCTCCGGGACAGGGAATGAAAAACTGTTTTTT. This translates into CASSASGTGNEKLFF.

J is TRBJ2-1 and V is TRBV28; D is ambiguous. The germline gives CDR1 MDHEN, CDR2 SYDVKM. CDR3 size: 11 residues. V gave up 1 base and J gave up 5 bases, with 0 bases separating them. The CDR3 here is CASSLYNEQFF. The CDR3, as DNA: TGTGCCAGCAGTTTATACAATGAGCAGTTCTTC.

This clone showed up just a few times. The chain's CDR3 is CACKLAGGRETQYF. DNA of the CDR3: TGTGCCTGTAAACTAGCGGGGGGGCGGGAAACGCAGTATTTT. This chain connects TRBV30 to TRBJ2-3, with 13 bases fitting TRBD2. J was trimmed by 9 bases and V by 6 bases; bases with no gene match: 9. Germline V gene data show CDR1 as GTSNPN and CDR2 as SVGIG (reference sequence). The CDR3 covers 14 residues.

The chain couples TRBV18 to TRBJ2-2, with TRBD1 identical over 10 bases. Germline V gives CDR1 KGHSH, CDR2 LQKENI. CDR3 length: 16 amino acids. V shed 3 bases and J 14 bases; nucleotides not matched to a gene: 15. The CDR3, as DNA: TGTGCCAGCTCACCGAACACGGGACTCGGACAGGGGGGACTGTTTTTT. Translating it yields CASSPNTGLGQGGLFF.

The gene calls are TRBV6-6 and TRBJ1-1; maybe TRBD1 (6 bases). V lost 5 bases, J lost 5 bases, and 12 bases lay in between. CDR1 is MNHNY and CDR2 is SVGAGI in the germline V gene (reference sequence). CDR3 length: 13 residues. The CDR3 spells CASSARGGTEAFF. DNA of the CDR3: TGTGCCAGCAGTGCCAGGGGTGGAACTGAAGCTTTCTTT.

The J gene is TRBJ2-2, the V gene TRBV7-3; D could derive from TRBD1 or TRBD2 (6 bases each). The V and J ends lost 0 bases and 4 bases respectively, with 9 bases between them. The germline V gene has CDR1 SGHTA and CDR2 FQGTGA. This CDR3 is 15 amino acids long. As DNA, the CDR3 is TGTGCCAGCAGCTTAACTGGGGGGCGCACCGGGGAGCTGTTTTTT. Amino acid sequence: CASSLTGGRTGELFF.

This clone was counted a single time. Relative to the germline gene, one junction end is altered; a read error may explain this. The V gene is TRBV7-7, the J gene TRBJ2-5; 10 bases align to TRBD1. Germline loops: CDR1 SSHAT, CDR2 FNYEAQ (reference sequence). The CDR3 runs to 15 residues. CDR3 in DNA: TGTGCTAGCAGCTACGGACAGGGGGTCCAAGAGACCCAGTACTTC. This sequence encodes CASSYGQGVQETQYF. Complete variable domain (other parts from reference TRBV7-7 and TRBJ2-5): GAGVSQSPRYKVTKRGQDVTLRCDPISSHATLYWYQQALGQGPEFLTYFNYEAQPDKSGLPSDRFSAERPEGSISTLTIQRTEQRDSAMYRCASSYGQGVQETQYFGPGTRLLVL.

J is TRBJ2-7 and V is TRBV18; unclear D gene. Trimming took off 3 bases at V and 0 bases at J, with 9 bases between the two ends. The CDR3 is 14 amino acids. Germline loops: CDR1 KGHSH, CDR2 LQKENI. The CDR3 protein is CASSPGPSSYEQYF. CDR3 nucleotides: TGTGCCAGCTCACCTGGACCGAGCTCCTACGAGCAGTACTTC. Full variable domain (rest looked up from reference TRBV18 and TRBJ2-7): NAGVMQNPRHLVRRRGQEARLRCSPMKGHSHVYWYRQLPEEGLKFMVYLQKENIIDESGMPKERFSAEFPKEGPSILRIQQVVRGDSAAYFCASSPGPSSYEQYFGPGTRLTVT.

The chain couples TRBV18 to TRBJ1-1; D not resolved. Germline CDR1 and CDR2: KGHSH and LQKENI. The CDR3 is made up of 14 amino acids. Trimming removed 6 bases from V and 1 base from J, with 12 bases in between. The CDR3 nucleotides are TGTGCCAGCTCTCGCTTTGAGGAGAACACTGAAGCTTTCTTT. Amino acids: CASSRFEENTEAFF. Drawing the rest from reference TRBV18 and TRBJ1-1, the complete variable domain is NAGVMQNPRHLVRRRGQEARLRCSPMKGHSHVYWYRQLPEEGLKFMVYLQKENIIDESGMPKERFSAEFPKEGPSILRIQQVVRGDSAAYFCASSRFEENTEAFFGQGTRLTVV.

The CDR3 region is CASSHLDEQFF. The CDR3 bases are TGTGCCAGCAGCCACCTGGATGAGCAGTTCTTC. The chain employs TRBV6-2 or TRBV6-3 and TRBJ2-1; D gene ambiguous. Germline V gives CDR1 MNHEY, CDR2 SVGEGT. The CDR3 runs 11 residues. V shed 6 bases and J shed 8 bases, with 8 bases lying between them.

This clone was detected a few times. V usage is TRBV11-2 and J usage is TRBJ2-5; D unresolved. The CDR3 spans 11 residues. Germline values: CDR1 SGHAT, CDR2 FQNNGV. V lost 8 bases, J lost 3 bases, and 7 bases lay in between. The CDR3 protein is CASGRKETQYF. The CDR3 DNA sequence: TGTGCCAGCGGTAGAAAAGAGACCCAGTACTTC.